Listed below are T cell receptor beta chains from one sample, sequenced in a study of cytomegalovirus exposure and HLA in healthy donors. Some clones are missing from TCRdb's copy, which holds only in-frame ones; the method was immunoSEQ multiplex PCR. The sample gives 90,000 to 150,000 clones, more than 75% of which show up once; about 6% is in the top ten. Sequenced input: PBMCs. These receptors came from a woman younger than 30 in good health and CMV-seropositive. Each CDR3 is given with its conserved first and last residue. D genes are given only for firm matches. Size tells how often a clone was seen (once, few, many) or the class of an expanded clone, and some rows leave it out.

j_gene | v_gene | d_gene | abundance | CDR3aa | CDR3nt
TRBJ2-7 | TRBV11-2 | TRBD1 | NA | CASSLEIGQGAHYEQYF | TGTGCCAGCAGCTTAGAAATTGGACAGGGGGCGCATTACGAGCAGTACTTC
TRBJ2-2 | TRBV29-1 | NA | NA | CSARVGNTGELFF | TGCAGCGCCCGGGTGGGGAACACCGGGGAGCTGTTTTTT
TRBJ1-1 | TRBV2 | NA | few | CASSEGAGAGGNTEAFF | TGTGCCAGCAGTGAAGGAGCGGGGGCTGGAGGGAACACTGAAGCTTTCTTT
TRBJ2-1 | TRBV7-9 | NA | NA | CASSRSFLGGEQFF | TGTGCCAGCAGCCGCTCTTTCCTCGGGGGTGAGCAGTTCTTC
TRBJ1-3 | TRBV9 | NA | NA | CASSVGGTGNTIYF | TGTGCCAGCAGCGTGGGGGGGACTGGAAACACCATATATTTT
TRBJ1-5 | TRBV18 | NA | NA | CASSRLLGQPQHF | TGTGCCAGCTCGCGACTACTAGGTCAGCCCCAGCATTTT
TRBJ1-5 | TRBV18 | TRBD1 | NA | CASSPKSRTGLFEAQHF | TGTGCCAGCTCCCCTAAATCTCGGACAGGGTTATTTGAGGCCCAGCATTTT
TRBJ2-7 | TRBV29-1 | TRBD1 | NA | CSAQGTGVDYEQYF | TGCAGCGCCCAAGGGACAGGGGTGGACTACGAGCAGTACTTC
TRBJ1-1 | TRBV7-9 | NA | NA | CASSPPWGVDNTEAFF | TGTGCCAGCAGCCCACCTTGGGGGGTAGACAACACTGAAGCTTTCTTT
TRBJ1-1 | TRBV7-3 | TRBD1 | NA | CASSLNRDRGEAFF | TGTGCCAGCAGCCTTAACCGGGACAGGGGGGAAGCTTTCTTT
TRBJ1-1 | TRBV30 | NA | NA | CAWSSYTTAEAFF | TGTGCCTGGAGTTCCTATACTACGGCTGAAGCTTTCTTT
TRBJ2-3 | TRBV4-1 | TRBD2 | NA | CASSSPGTSGPSSTDTQYF | TGCGCCAGCAGCTCCCCCGGGACTAGCGGGCCCTCTAGCACAGATACGCAGTATTTT
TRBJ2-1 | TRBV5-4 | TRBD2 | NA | CASSLATSGYNEQFF | TGTGCCAGCAGCTTGGCCACTAGCGGGTACAATGAGCAGTTCTTC
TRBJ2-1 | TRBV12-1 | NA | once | CASSQLKRERNEQFF | TGTGCCAGCAGCCAGTTAAAGCGGGAACGGAATGAGCAGTTCTTC
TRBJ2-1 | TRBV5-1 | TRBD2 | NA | CASSFGTSSSYNEQFF | TGCGCCAGCAGCTTCGGGACTAGCAGTAGCTACAATGAGCAGTTCTTC
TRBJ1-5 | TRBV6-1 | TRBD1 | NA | CASSEAGQGVRGNQPQHF | TGTGCCAGCAGTGAAGCAGGACAGGGGGTGAGAGGCAATCAGCCCCAGCATTTT
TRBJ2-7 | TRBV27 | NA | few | CASSPRTSSFKYEQYF | TGTGCCAGCAGTCCAAGGACAAGTTCTTTTAAATACGAGCAGTACTTC
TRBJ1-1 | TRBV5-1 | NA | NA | CASSSLDRSTEAFF | TGCGCCAGCAGCTCCCTAGACAGGAGCACTGAAGCTTTCTTT
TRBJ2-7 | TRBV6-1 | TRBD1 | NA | CASSQLRDSSYEQYF | TGTGCCAGCAGCCAGCTCCGGGACAGCTCCTACGAGCAGTACTTC
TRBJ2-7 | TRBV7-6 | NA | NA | CASSSLPRGNYEQYF | TGTGCCAGCAGCTCGCTCCCGAGGGGGAACTACGAGCAGTACTTC
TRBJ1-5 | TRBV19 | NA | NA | CASSSGLNQPQHF | TGTGCCAGTAGTTCGGGACTGAATCAGCCCCAGCATTTT
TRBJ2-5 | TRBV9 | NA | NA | CASTGSGTTQYF | TGTGCCAGCACCGGTTCCGGGACTACCCAGTACTTC
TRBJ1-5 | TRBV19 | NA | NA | CASTPGSLGQPQHF | TGTGCCAGTACCCCGGGGTCTCTGGGTCAGCCCCAGCATTTT
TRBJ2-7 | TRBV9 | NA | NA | CASSPRRRDEQYF | TGTGCCAGCAGCCCCAGAAGACGGGACGAGCAGTACTTC
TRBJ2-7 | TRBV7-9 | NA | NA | CASSLGLGAGYEQYF | TGTGCCAGCAGCCTTGGGCTAGGGGCCGGTTACGAGCAGTACTTC
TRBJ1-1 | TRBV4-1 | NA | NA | CASSQGWGDTEAFF | TGCGCCAGCAGCCAAGGATGGGGGGACACTGAAGCTTTCTTT
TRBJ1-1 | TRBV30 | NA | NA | CAWRRRGGTEAFF | TGTGCCTGGCGTCGTAGGGGCGGCACTGAAGCTTTCTTT
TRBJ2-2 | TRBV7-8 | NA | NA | CASSLASIGFGTGELFF | TGTGCCAGCAGCTTAGCTTCGATCGGCTTCGGGACCGGGGAGCTGTTTTTT
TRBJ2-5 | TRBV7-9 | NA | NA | CASVGMGLAETQYF | TGTGCCAGCGTGGGCATGGGCTTAGCGGAGACCCAGTACTTC